The T cell receptor (beta chain) described here comes from a study of shared clonotypes between healthy human individuals. In the study overall: Each donor's CD8 memory used one plate, CD8 naive two, each CD4 subset three.

The donors, all of them Caucasian adults, lived in Nashville, Tennessee. Sequenced by immunoSEQ multiplex PCR; TCRdb stores in-frame clones only, minus some. Found here are millions of clones, approximately 95% of them singletons; the top ten hold more than 0.1%. General observations from the study: Non-shared clonotypes had lower generation probabilities than clonotypes shared by all four sorted-subset donors. Across a handful of donors, naive CD4 shared roughly 5.2%, naive CD8 around 3.5%, memory CD4 less than 2.5%, memory CD8 approximately 0.4%.

Germline trimming cut 0 bases from V and 2 bases from J; bases unmatched to any gene: 5. This CDR3 is 16 amino acids long. Per germline, CDR1 SGHRS and CDR2 YFSETQ. Comment on this clone: What it binds is not known.

The sequenced material came from naive CD4+ T cells sorted from blood. Subset reported: CD45RA+ positively selected. The J gene is TRBJ1-5, the V gene TRBV5-1; 7 bases agree with TRBD1. The origin of this receptor is a man aged 18 to 35 in good health. CDR3 sequence: CASSLEGASGNQPQHF. The CDR3 bases are TGCGCCAGCAGCTTGGAGGGGGCCAGCGGCAATCAGCCCCAGCATTTT.